One sample yielded the 17 T cell receptor beta chains listed below, sequenced in a study of blood T cells in healthy people across ages. Sample-barcoded 5' priming and a J-beta primer mix drove a second PCR of roughly 6 to 12 cycles. TCRdb re-called the 5' RACE reads through MiXCR, storing one row per CDR3 protein. Of 900,000 to 950,000 distinct CDR3 sequences listed, about 29% are singletons. This same sample was also part of a study on T cells of mothers and their children.

Material: blood. The receptors shown here come from a woman in her forties in good health.

This sequence joins TRBV7-2 and TRBJ2-1; 12 nucleotides line up with TRBD2. CDR3 length: 15 residues. Germline CDR1 and CDR2: SGHTA and FQGNSA. The J segment lost 7 bases and the V segment lost 6 bases, leaving 7 bases of the junction unmatched. The CDR3 bases are TGTGCCAGCAGTCGCCAGACTAGCGGGGGTAATGAGCAGTTCTTC. Its translation is CASSRQTSGGNEQFF. Based on the CDR3 plus reference TRBV7-2 and TRBJ2-1, the full variable domain is GAGVSQSPSNKVTEKGKDVELRCDPISGHTALYWYRQSLGQGLEFLIYFQGNSAPDKSGLPSDRFSAERTGGSVSTLTIQRTQQEDSAVYLCASSRQTSGGNEQFFGPGTRLTVL.

This chain uses TRBV28 with TRBJ2-5; 7 bases match TRBD1. V was clipped by 5 bases and J by 4 bases; unmatched bases: 7. The CDR3 consists of 14 residues. Germline V lookup: CDR1 MDHEN, CDR2 SYDVKM. The CDR3 DNA is TGTGCCAGCAGTCTAGGGGGCTCAATAGAGACCCAGTACTTC. Translation: CASSLGGSIETQYF. The full variable domain, its missing parts supplied by reference TRBV28 and TRBJ2-5, is DVKVTQSSRYLVKRTGEKVFLECVQDMDHENMFWYRQDPGLGLRLIYFSYDVKMKEKGDIPEGYSVSREKKERFSLILESASTNQTSMYLCASSLGGSIETQYFGPGTRLLVL.

The rearrangement links TRBV12-3 or TRBV12-4 to TRBJ2-3, with D hard to call. The germline V and J ends were trimmed by 1 base and 6 bases, with 11 bases remaining between them. The CDR3 totals 14 residues. CDR3 nucleotides: TGTGCCAGCAGTTTAGGGACCCCCCCGGATACGCAGTATTTT. Protein: CASSLGTPPDTQYF.

This chain links TRBV4-1 with TRBJ1-1; TRBD1 matches 8 bases. Trimming at V came to 0 bases and at J to 8 bases, leaving 8 bases not matched to a gene. This CDR3 region has 15 residues. Germline V gene sequence: CDR1 MGHRA, CDR2 YSYEKL. CDR3 sequence reads: CASSQDEGRGREAFF. CDR3 coding DNA: TGCGCCAGCAGCCAAGATGAAGGCAGGGGGCGAGAAGCTTTCTTT.

As for this clonotype: A single base separates this from a much larger clone, so it may be a read error. The chain carries TRBV9 and TRBJ1-2, with D tentatively TRBD1 (5 bases). V was clipped by 7 bases and J by 3 bases, with 13 bases between them. CDR1 SGDLS and CDR2 YYNGEE come from the germline V gene. This CDR3 is 13 amino acids long. The CDR3 DNA sequence: TGTGCCAGCGCACGGGAGGGACACTATGGCTACACCTTC. This translates into CASAREGHYGYTF.

There are a few counts of this clonotype. The chain uses TRBV7-3 and TRBJ1-1; maybe TRBD1 (6 bases). V was pared by 5 bases and J by 1 base, with 11 bases between. The CDR3 sequence is 14 residues long. The germline V gene encodes CDR1 SGHTA and CDR2 FQGTGA. The CDR3 coding sequence is TGTGCCAGCAGCCCCCAGGGACAGAACACTGAAGCTTTCTTT. This sequence encodes CASSPQGQNTEAFF.

The chain uses TRBV4-1 and TRBJ2-7; 7 nucleotides align to TRBD1. Germline V gene data show CDR1 as MGHRA and CDR2 as YSYEKL. Trimming at V came to 3 bases and at J to 5 bases, leaving 7 bases not matched to a gene. The CDR3 totals 14 residues. CDR3 in amino acids: CASSHRSQGDEQYF. The DNA for the CDR3 is TGCGCCAGCAGCCATCGAAGTCAGGGGGACGAGCAGTACTTC.

The chain uses TRBV4-1 and TRBJ1-2; 7 bases are a match to TRBD1. With V trimmed by 6 bases and J by 2 bases, 9 bases remained unmatched. This CDR3 has 15 amino acids. CDR1 MGHRA and CDR2 YSYEKL come from the germline V gene. The chain's CDR3 is CASSREQGWNYGYTF. In DNA form, the CDR3 reads TGCGCCAGCAGTCGAGAACAGGGGTGGAACTATGGCTACACCTTC.

The chain has TRBV12-5 and TRBJ2-1, with TRBD2 identical over 12 bases. Losses at the gene ends were 4 bases for V and 6 bases for J; bases not matched to a gene: 4. CDR3 length: 15 residues. Germline V gene data show CDR1 as LGHNT and CDR2 as FRNRAP. The CDR3 DNA is TGTGCTAGTGGTTATGGGACTAGCGGGCCCAATGAGCAGTTCTTC. Amino acids: CASGYGTSGPNEQFF.

This clonotype was counted between two and nine times. The V and J genes are TRBV28 and TRBJ1-2; unclear D gene. Trimming stripped 4 bases from V and 7 bases from J, with 10 bases between. This CDR3 is 12 amino acids long. CDR1 is MDHEN and CDR2 is SYDVKM in the germline V gene. The CDR3 bases are TGTGCCAGCAGTTCGAGGACTAGTGGCTACACCTTC. It codes for CASSSRTSGYTF.

The chain joins TRBV4-2 to TRBJ2-3, with 12 bases lining up with TRBD2. V lost 0 bases, J lost 1 base, and 8 bases stayed unmatched. Germline CDR1 is LGHNA and CDR2 is YNFKEQ. This CDR3 comprises 19 residues. The CDR3 region has the DNA TGTGCCAGCAGCCAAGATCGGGCTAGCGGGAGGGAGGGCACAGATACGCAGTATTTT. Translation gives CASSQDRASGREGTDTQYF.

The chain recombines TRBV9 with TRBJ1-1, with D unclear. The CDR3 has 13 residues. Germline V gives CDR1 SGDLS, CDR2 YYNGEE. The ends were cut back, 5 bases at V and 7 bases at J, with 15 bases in the middle. CDR3 loop: CASSKRAADEAFF. The CDR3 DNA is TGTGCCAGCAGTAAGAGGGCAGCTGATGAAGCTTTCTTT.

With regard to this clonotype: One base away lies a much larger clone, so this may be a sequencing read error. This sequence joins TRBV7-3 and TRBJ2-5; a weak D match, TRBD1 (6 bases). This CDR3 has 13 amino acids. Germline V lookup: CDR1 SGHTA, CDR2 FQGTGA. Deletions cut 7 bases from V and 5 bases from J, with 14 bases between. DNA for the CDR3: TGTGCCAGCACCATATATACAGGGGAGACCCAGTACTTC. This encodes CASTIYTGETQYF.

In this sample, this clonotype turned up many times. The rearrangement joins TRBV4-3 to TRBJ2-3; 13 bases map to TRBD2. Germline-derived CDR1 and CDR2 are LGHNA and YSLEER. There are 18 residues in the CDR3. V was clipped by 4 bases and J by 5 bases; unmatched bases: 12. The CDR3 sequence: CASSRRTSGGANRDTQYF. The CDR3 DNA sequence: TGCGCCAGCAGCCGCCGCACTAGCGGGGGGGCCAATAGAGATACGCAGTATTTT.

The chain employs TRBV2 and TRBJ2-1; D is ambiguous. Germline V gene data show CDR1 as SNHLY and CDR2 as FYNNEI. The CDR3 runs to 13 residues. V was clipped by 5 bases and J by 8 bases, with 13 bases between them. CDR3 nucleotides: TGTGCCAGCAGTATGCCAGTTGGCGATGAGCAGTTCTTC. Translated: CASSMPVGDEQFF.

This clonotype was counted between two and nine times. The CDR3 bases are TGCAGTGCTAGTTTGGGACAGGGGCATCACGAGCAGTACTTC. Translated, it gives CSASLGQGHHEQYF. The rearrangement uses TRBV20-1 and TRBJ2-7, with 10 bases lining up with TRBD1. CDR3 size: 14 residues. The germline gives CDR1 DFQATT, CDR2 SNEGSKA (reference sequence). The V and J ends lost 3 bases and 5 bases, in that order; junction bases with no gene match: 7.

This clonotype was recorded once. One end of the junction fails to match germline, which may point to a read error. V and J are TRBV6-5 and TRBJ1-2; D might be TRBD1 (5 bases). The length of the CDR3 is 15 residues. Germline CDR1 and CDR2: MNHEY and SVGAGI. DNA of the CDR3: TGCGCCAGCAGTGGACCGGGACGGAGTAACTATGGCTACACCTTC. This codes for CASSGPGRSNYGYTF.